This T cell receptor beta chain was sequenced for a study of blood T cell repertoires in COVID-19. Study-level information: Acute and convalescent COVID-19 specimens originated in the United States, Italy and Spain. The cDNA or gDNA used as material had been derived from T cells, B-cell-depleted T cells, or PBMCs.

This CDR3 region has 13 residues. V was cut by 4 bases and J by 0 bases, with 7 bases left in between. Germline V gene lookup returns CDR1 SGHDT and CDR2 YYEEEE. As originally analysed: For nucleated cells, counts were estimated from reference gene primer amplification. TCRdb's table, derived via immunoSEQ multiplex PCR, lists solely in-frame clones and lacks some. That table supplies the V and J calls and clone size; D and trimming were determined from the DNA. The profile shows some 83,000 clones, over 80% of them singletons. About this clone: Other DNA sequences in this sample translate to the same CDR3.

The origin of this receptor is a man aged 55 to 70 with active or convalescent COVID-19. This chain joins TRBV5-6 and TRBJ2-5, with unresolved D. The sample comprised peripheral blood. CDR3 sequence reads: CASSLRYQETQYF. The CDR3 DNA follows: TGTGCCAGCAGCCTACGGTACCAAGAGACCCAGTACTTC.